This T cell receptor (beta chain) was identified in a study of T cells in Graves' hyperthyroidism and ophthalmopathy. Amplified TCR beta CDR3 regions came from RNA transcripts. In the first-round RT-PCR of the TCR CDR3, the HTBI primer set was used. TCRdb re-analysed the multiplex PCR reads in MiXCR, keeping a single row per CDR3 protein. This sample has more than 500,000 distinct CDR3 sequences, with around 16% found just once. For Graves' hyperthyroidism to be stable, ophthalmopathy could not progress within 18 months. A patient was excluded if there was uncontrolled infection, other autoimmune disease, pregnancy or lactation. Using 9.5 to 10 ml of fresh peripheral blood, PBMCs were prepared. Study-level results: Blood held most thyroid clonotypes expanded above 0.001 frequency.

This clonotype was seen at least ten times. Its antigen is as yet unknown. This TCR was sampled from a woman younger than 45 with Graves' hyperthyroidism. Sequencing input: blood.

The CDR3 sequence is CASSRTGEDTQYF. CDR3 DNA sequence: TGTGCCAGCAGTAGGACAGGGGAAGATACGCAGTATTTT. The J gene is TRBJ2-3, the V gene TRBV11-2, with 9 bases identical to TRBD1. Germline CDR1 SGHAT, CDR2 FQNNGV. The ends lost 6 bases at V and 5 bases at J; junction bases unmatched: 3. There are 13 residues in the CDR3.